What follows is one T cell receptor beta chain and its context. CDR3 length: 16 amino acids. V lost 4 bases and J lost 3; bases outside the gene matches: 11. Germline values: CDR1 MNHEY, CDR2 SVGAGI. These data come from a study of blood T cell repertoires in COVID-19. Original data processing: Researchers report that nucleated cell counts were estimated from reference gene primer amplification. Using immunoSEQ multiplex PCR, the repertoire was profiled, and TCRdb retains in-frame clones only, with some absent. From that table come the V and J calls and clone size; the DNA was used to work out D and trimming. The table shows nearly 350,000 clones, with around nine tenths occurring only once.

The receptor comes from a woman in her 70s with COVID-19, enrolled during active disease. V gene TRBV6-5 combines with J gene TRBJ1-1, with 7 bases that match TRBD1. The specimen was peripheral blood. The CDR3 DNA follows: TGTGCCAGCAGTTTTCGACTAGACAGGGCGGACACTGAAGCTTTCTTT. Protein: CASSFRLDRADTEAFF.